These T cell receptor beta chains were read from a single sample in a study of blood T cell repertoires in COVID-19. Here immunoSEQ multiplex PCR was the method, and the copy in TCRdb shows in-frame clones only, minus some. The data contain roughly 170,000 clones, 88% of them seen just once; the ten biggest clones take up roughly 24%. Sequences were obtained from peripheral blood. All receptors come from a man between 60 and 75 years old with acute or convalescent COVID-19. Each CDR3 is given with its conserved first and last residue. A D gene is named only where the DNA matches it firmly. Clone size appears in some rows only: once, few, many, or a class for an expanded clone.

j_call: TRBJ1-6
clone_size: -
d_call: -
v_call: TRBV2
cdr3_nt: TGTGCCAGTCAGGGACTGCTAAATTCACCCCTCCACTTT
cdr3_aa: CASQGLLNSPLHF

j_call: TRBJ2-5
clone_size: -
d_call: TRBD1
v_call: TRBV18
cdr3_nt: TGTGCCAGCTCACCGCGACAGGGAACCAAAGAGACCCAGTACTTC
cdr3_aa: CASSPRQGTKETQYF

j_call: TRBJ2-3
clone_size: -
d_call: -
v_call: TRBV30
cdr3_nt: TGTGCCTGGACCGGGGTCACAGATACGCAGTATTTT
cdr3_aa: CAWTGVTDTQYF

j_call: TRBJ2-5
clone_size: -
d_call: TRBD2
v_call: TRBV2
cdr3_nt: TGTGCCAGCAGTGGGACGGGACTAGGTGAAGAGACCCAGTACTTC
cdr3_aa: CASSGTGLGEETQYF

j_call: TRBJ1-6
clone_size: -
d_call: TRBD1
v_call: TRBV25-1
cdr3_nt: TGTGCGGGTAGGGGGCAAGATGATTCACCCCTCCACTTT
cdr3_aa: CAGRGQDDSPLHF

j_call: TRBJ2-7
clone_size: -
d_call: -
v_call: TRBV7-2
cdr3_nt: TGTGCCAGCAGCTCGGGACTTCTTGATCTCTTCGAGCAGTACTTC
cdr3_aa: CASSSGLLDLFEQYF

j_call: TRBJ1-4
clone_size: -
d_call: TRBD1
v_call: TRBV5-8
cdr3_nt: TGTGCCAGCAGCTCGGGACAGGGGTATGAAAAACTGTTTTTT
cdr3_aa: CASSSGQGYEKLFF

j_call: TRBJ1-3
clone_size: -
d_call: TRBD1
v_call: TRBV3-1/TRBV3-2
cdr3_nt: TGTGCCAGCAGCCCGACAGGGCCGGGAAACACCATATATTTT
cdr3_aa: CASSPTGPGNTIYF

j_call: TRBJ1-2
clone_size: -
d_call: TRBD1
v_call: TRBV5-1
cdr3_nt: TGCGCCAGCAGCTTTTCGACAGGGGGGGACTTCACCTTC
cdr3_aa: CASSFSTGGDFTF

j_call: TRBJ2-2
clone_size: -
d_call: TRBD1
v_call: TRBV5-1
cdr3_nt: TGCGCCAGCAGCACTGGGACAGGGGCTAACACCGGGGAGCTGTTTTTT
cdr3_aa: CASSTGTGANTGELFF

j_call: TRBJ2-2
clone_size: once
d_call: TRBD1
v_call: TRBV6-6
cdr3_nt: TGTGCCAGCAGTTACTCGAGGACAGGCCAAAGAGGGGAGCTGTTTTTT
cdr3_aa: CASSYSRTGQRGELFF

j_call: TRBJ1-5
clone_size: -
d_call: -
v_call: TRBV7-9
cdr3_nt: TGTGCCAGCAGCTTGGGCGGGGGTGTGGGTCAGCCCCAGCATTTT
cdr3_aa: CASSLGGGVGQPQHF

j_call: TRBJ2-5
clone_size: -
d_call: -
v_call: TRBV10-1
cdr3_nt: TGCGCCAGCAGTGAGACTGGGCTCCAAGAGACCCAGTACTTC
cdr3_aa: CASSETGLQETQYF

j_call: TRBJ2-2
clone_size: -
d_call: -
v_call: TRBV11-3
cdr3_nt: TGTGCCAGCAGCCAGAGGGAGGCCGGGGAGCTGTTTTTT
cdr3_aa: CASSQREAGELFF

j_call: TRBJ2-1
clone_size: -
d_call: TRBD2
v_call: TRBV7-3
cdr3_nt: TGTGCCAGCAGCTTAGGAACTAGCGGGGGGTACAATGAGCAGTTCTTC
cdr3_aa: CASSLGTSGGYNEQFF

j_call: TRBJ2-1
clone_size: few
d_call: -
v_call: TRBV12-5
cdr3_nt: TGTGCTAGTTTGGAGGACAATGAGCAGTTCTTC
cdr3_aa: CASLEDNEQFF

j_call: TRBJ2-4
clone_size: -
d_call: TRBD1
v_call: TRBV6-6
cdr3_nt: TGTGCCAGCAGTTACTCGACAGGGACCAAAAACATTCAGTACTTC
cdr3_aa: CASSYSTGTKNIQYF

j_call: TRBJ1-2
clone_size: -
d_call: -
v_call: TRBV12-3/TRBV12-4
cdr3_nt: TGTGCCAGCACCCCTTATAACTATGGCTACACCTTC
cdr3_aa: CASTPYNYGYTF

j_call: TRBJ2-7
clone_size: -
d_call: -
v_call: TRBV9
cdr3_nt: TGTGCCAGCAGCGTACTAACAGGCGGAGAGCAGTACTTC
cdr3_aa: CASSVLTGGEQYF

j_call: TRBJ2-2
clone_size: -
d_call: -
v_call: TRBV9
cdr3_nt: TGTGCCAGCAGCGTATTCAGCCTAGGCGGGGAGCTGTTTTTT
cdr3_aa: CASSVFSLGGELFF

j_call: TRBJ2-7
clone_size: -
d_call: TRBD2
v_call: TRBV30
cdr3_nt: TGTGCCTGGAGTTACCGACTGCTTCTAGCGGGACTATCGGGGGAGCAGTACTTC
cdr3_aa: CAWSYRLLLAGLSGEQYF

j_call: TRBJ2-7
clone_size: -
d_call: -
v_call: TRBV30
cdr3_nt: TGTGCCTGGAGTGGGGACTCCTCCTACGAGCAGTACTTC
cdr3_aa: CAWSGDSSYEQYF

j_call: TRBJ2-5
clone_size: -
d_call: -
v_call: TRBV9
cdr3_nt: TGTGCCAGCGGAGGGACTCTCCAAGAGACCCAGTACTTC
cdr3_aa: CASGGTLQETQYF

j_call: TRBJ1-3
clone_size: -
d_call: -
v_call: TRBV28
cdr3_nt: TGTGCCAGCGGGGCTCGCTCTGGAAACACCATATATTTT
cdr3_aa: CASGARSGNTIYF

j_call: TRBJ2-2
clone_size: -
d_call: -
v_call: TRBV24-1
cdr3_nt: TGTGCCACCAGTGACCCAGGGTCCGGGGAGCTGTTTTTT
cdr3_aa: CATSDPGSGELFF

j_call: TRBJ1-1
clone_size: -
d_call: -
v_call: TRBV30
cdr3_nt: TGTGCCTGGAGGTACAGGAGTGAAGCTTTCTTT
cdr3_aa: CAWRYRSEAFF

j_call: TRBJ1-2
clone_size: few
d_call: -
v_call: TRBV27
cdr3_nt: TGTGCCAGCAGTCCGACCGGGACAAATCATGGCTACACCTTC
cdr3_aa: CASSPTGTNHGYTF

j_call: TRBJ1-1
clone_size: -
d_call: -
v_call: TRBV12-3/TRBV12-4
cdr3_nt: TGTGCCAGCAGTGCTCCAGGGGATGAAGCTTTCTTT
cdr3_aa: CASSAPGDEAFF

j_call: TRBJ2-7
clone_size: -
d_call: TRBD1
v_call: TRBV5-1
cdr3_nt: TGCGCCAGCAGCTATGGGACAGGGGGCCGGACTAGCGGATACGAGCAGTACTTC
cdr3_aa: CASSYGTGGRTSGYEQYF

j_call: TRBJ1-5
clone_size: -
d_call: TRBD1
v_call: TRBV19
cdr3_nt: TGTGCCAGTAGTAGAGACTTGGGACAGGGGGGTCAGCCCCAGCATTTT
cdr3_aa: CASSRDLGQGGQPQHF

j_call: TRBJ1-2
clone_size: few
d_call: TRBD1
v_call: TRBV5-1
cdr3_nt: TGCGCCAGCAGCTCCCCGAACCTGACAGGGGGAGGCTATGGCTACACCTTC
cdr3_aa: CASSSPNLTGGGYGYTF

j_call: TRBJ1-1
clone_size: -
d_call: TRBD1
v_call: TRBV10-3
cdr3_nt: TGTGCCATCAGTCCCGAAGACAGGGGGAAAGAGAACACTGAAGCTTTCTTT
cdr3_aa: CAISPEDRGKENTEAFF